One and the same sample provided the 17 T cell receptor beta chains below, sequenced in a study of T-cell memory formation after mild COVID-19. TCRdb independently ran MiXCR on the 5' RACE reads; one entry per CDR3 protein. The data contain 110,000 to 150,000 distinct CDR3 sequences, around 15% of them singletons. Sequencing was performed on PBMCs or a T cell subset sorted from them (not recorded which). The receptors were sampled from an adult woman who had mild COVID-19 (a few samples of this study predate the infection). Cell type and time point are not known.

This chain connects TRBV6-5 to TRBJ2-1; 10 bases are a match to TRBD1. CDR3 length: 14 amino acids. Germline CDR1 and CDR2: MNHEY and SVGAGI. V dropped 5 bases and J dropped 8; count of bases not matched to a gene: 6. CDR3: CASSPGQGHDEQFF. CDR3 in DNA: TGTGCCAGCAGTCCGGGACAGGGGCATGATGAGCAGTTCTTC.

This clonotype was found a few times. This chain connects TRBV18 to TRBJ2-7; D is unclear. There are 14 residues in the CDR3. V was trimmed by 6 bases and J by 0 bases, leaving 12 bases between them. Germline V CDR1 and CDR2: KGHSH, LQKENI. DNA of the CDR3: TGTGCCAGCTCCCCAACCTTAAACTCCTACGAGCAGTACTTC. It translates to CASSPTLNSYEQYF. Complete variable domain (other parts from reference TRBV18 and TRBJ2-7): NAGVMQNPRHLVRRRGQEARLRCSPMKGHSHVYWYRQLPEEGLKFMVYLQKENIIDESGMPKERFSAEFPKEGPSILRIQQVVRGDSAAYFCASSPTLNSYEQYFGPGTRLTVT.

The rearrangement uses TRBV11-2 and TRBJ1-1, with a weak D call TRBD1 (6 bases). V was clipped by 3 bases and J by 4 bases, with 12 bases between them. CDR1 SGHAT and CDR2 FQNNGV come from the germline V gene. The CDR3 covers 14 residues. CDR3 nucleotide sequence: TGTGCCAGCAGCTTCCCCAGGGGAGGCACTGAAGCTTTCTTT. Translation gives CASSFPRGGTEAFF.

The chain uses TRBV12-3 or TRBV12-4 and TRBJ2-5; TRBD2 aligns across 9 bases. Trimming took 0 bases from V and 2 from J; bases not matched to a gene: 4. The CDR3 length is 16 residues. In DNA form, the CDR3 reads TGTGCCAGCAGTTTAGCGGCTAGCGGGGCACAAGAGACCCAGTACTTC. It encodes CASSLAASGAQETQYF.

The CDR3 DNA is TGTGCCAGCAGCGGAGGAATTCCCAGCTCTGGGGCCAACGTCCTGACTTTC. Protein product: CASSGGIPSSGANVLTF. The rearrangement uses TRBV5-5 and TRBJ2-6, with D perhaps TRBD2 (5 bases). CDR1 is SGHKS and CDR2 is YYEKEE in the germline V gene (reference sequence). There are 17 residues in the CDR3. With 4 bases removed from V and 0 bases from J, the gap between germline ends came to 14 bases.

This clonotype was detected only a few times. The chain recombines TRBV7-9 with TRBJ1-1, with a weak D call TRBD1 (6 bases). The CDR3 loop spans 15 amino acids. Trimming shortened V by 5 bases and J by 0 bases, and 13 bases separated the two germline ends. CDR1 SEHNR and CDR2 FQNEAQ come from the germline V gene (reference sequence). CDR3 amino acids: CASSPLQGLNTEAFF. The CDR3 bases are TGTGCCAGCAGCCCCCTGCAGGGGTTGAACACTGAAGCTTTCTTT. Filled out from reference TRBV7-9 and TRBJ1-1, the complete variable domain reads DTGVSQNPRHKITKRGQNVTFRCDPISEHNRLYWYRQTLGQGPEFLTYFQNEAQLEKSRLLSDRFSAERPKGSFSTLEIQRTEQGDSAMYLCASSPLQGLNTEAFFGQGTRLTVV.

About this clonotype itself: The junction shows a germline mismatch at one end, possibly a read error. The CDR3: CASSSTDMQYF. The DNA of the CDR3 is TGTGCCAGCAGCTCGACAGATATGCAGTATTTT. The rearrangement uses TRBV7-9 and TRBJ2-3; tentatively, D is TRBD1 (5 bases). The germline CDR1 and CDR2 sequences are SEHNR and FQNEAQ (reference sequence). The CDR3 spans 11 residues.

In its sample, this clonotype was seen a few times. V is TRBV30 and J is TRBJ2-3, with 8 bases identical to TRBD2. Germline CDR1 reads GTSNPN; CDR2 reads SVGIG (reference sequence). The trim removed 4 bases at V and 4 bases at J, leaving 4 bases unmatched. The length of the CDR3 is 13 residues. The CDR3 reads CAWTGTSSDTQYF. CDR3 DNA sequence: TGTGCCTGGACCGGGACTAGTTCAGATACGCAGTATTTT.

The CDR3 DNA sequence: TGCGCCAGCAGCCCAAGTCCAGCGGGGAGCCATGAGCAGTTCTTC. Translation gives CASSPSPAGSHEQFF. This rearrangement joins TRBV5-1 to TRBJ2-1, with TRBD2 identical over 7 bases. V trimming: 4 bases; J trimming: 8 bases; junction bases outside the gene matches: 12. Germline CDR1 and CDR2: SGHRS and YFSETQ. The CDR3 is 15 residues long. The whole variable domain, filled in from reference TRBV5-1 and TRBJ2-1, reads KAGVTQTPRYLIKTRGQQVTLSCSPISGHRSVSWYQQTPGQGLQFLFEYFSETQRNKGNFPGRFSGRQFSNSRSEMNVSTLELGDSALYLCASSPSPAGSHEQFFGPGTRLTVL.

This clonotype came up a few times. V usage is TRBV29-1 and J usage is TRBJ1-2; 7 bases fit TRBD1. The CDR3 sequence is 13 residues long. Trimming removed 6 bases from V and 2 bases from J; junction bases left unmatched: 6. CDR1 is SQVTM and CDR2 is ANQGSEA in the germline V gene. The CDR3 loop is CSVWDSLNYGYTF. CDR3 coding DNA: TGCAGCGTATGGGACAGCCTAAACTATGGCTACACCTTC.

This chain uses TRBV15 with TRBJ2-7; the match to TRBD1 covers 7 bases. The trim removed 3 bases at V and 0 bases at J, leaving 5 bases unmatched. The CDR3 sequence is 15 residues long. CDR1 LNHNV and CDR2 YYDKDF come from the germline V gene (reference sequence). The CDR3 region has the DNA TGTGCCACCAGCAGGGAATGGGACAGCTCCTACGAGCAGTACTTC. Amino acid sequence: CATSREWDSSYEQYF.

This clonotype was seen more than once but under ten times. The CDR3 sequence is CASSLLQSNNEQFF. CDR3 coding DNA: TGTGCCAGCAGTTTATTGCAGTCGAACAATGAGCAGTTCTTC. This rearrangement joins TRBV28 to TRBJ2-1; the D is unclear. V lost 1 base and J 5 bases, leaving 9 bases between the germline ends. The CDR3 loop spans 14 amino acids. The germline CDR1 and CDR2 sequences are MDHEN and SYDVKM. Using reference TRBV28 and TRBJ2-1 for the parts outside the CDR3, the full variable domain is DVKVTQSSRYLVKRTGEKVFLECVQDMDHENMFWYRQDPGLGLRLIYFSYDVKMKEKGDIPEGYSVSREKKERFSLILESASTNQTSMYLCASSLLQSNNEQFFGPGTRLTVL.

A few counts support this clonotype. The genes are TRBV3-1 and TRBJ2-7; D remains ambiguous. Per germline, CDR1 LGHDT and CDR2 YNNKEL (reference sequence). Trimming stripped 1 base from V and 2 bases from J, with 12 bases between. The CDR3 length is 15 residues. CDR3 protein: CASSQGGLPAYEQYF. CDR3 bases: TGTGCCAGCAGCCAAGGAGGTTTACCCGCCTACGAGCAGTACTTC.

The table lists this clonotype with many counts. The CDR3 reads CAIAAARTRVFTDTQYF. Here the CDR3 DNA reads TGTGCCATCGCGGCTGCGCGGACCCGCGTGTTCACAGATACGCAGTATTTT. The chain joins TRBV10-3 to TRBJ2-3; D is ambiguous. Germline CDR1 ENHRY, CDR2 SYGVKD. Trimming pared 8 bases from V and 2 bases from J, leaving 23 bases between. This CDR3 is built from 17 residues.

This clonotype was seen a handful of times. V is TRBV29-1 and J is TRBJ2-7, with D possibly matching TRBD2 (7 bases). The CDR3 has 14 amino acids. Trimming stripped 4 bases from V and 3 bases from J, with 16 bases between. Germline V CDR1 and CDR2: SQVTM, ANQGSEA. CDR3 in amino acids: CSVGGGLVDYEQYF. The CDR3 DNA reads as TGCAGCGTTGGCGGGGGCCTAGTCGACTACGAGCAGTACTTC.

The rearrangement uses TRBV4-1 and TRBJ1-2; weak D call: TRBD1 (5 bases). Germline V gives CDR1 MGHRA, CDR2 YSYEKL. Trimming removed 0 bases at V and 8 bases at J, with 19 bases between. This CDR3 spans 16 amino acids. CDR3 nucleotide sequence: TGCGCCAGCAGCCAAGAGAATCCCAGGGTCTTACGCGGCTACACCTTC. Encoded protein: CASSQENPRVLRGYTF.

This chain joins TRBV7-9 and TRBJ1-1; D gene uncertain. The CDR3 totals 14 residues. In germline, CDR1 is SEHNR, CDR2 FQNEAQ (reference sequence). Trimming removed 5 bases at V and 13 bases at J, with 23 bases between. CDR3 nucleotide sequence: TGTGCCAGCAGCCTAGACGGAGGAAGCCCCGCGAGTTTCTTT. Encoded protein: CASSLDGGSPASFF.